A single sample gave rise to the 25 T cell receptor beta chains below, sequenced in a study of cytomegalovirus exposure and HLA in healthy donors. In the PCR, 60 Vbeta and 13 Jbeta primers were used. Generated by immunoSEQ multiplex PCR, the TCRdb table keeps only in-frame clones and is missing some. Among approximately 180,000 clones listed, roughly 83% were seen once. The sequencing input was PBMCs. Receptor source: a woman aged 50 to 60 in good health and CMV-seronegative.

The V and J genes are TRBV5-6 and TRBJ1-1; TRBD1 matches at 10 bases. Germline CDR1 reads SGHDT; CDR2 reads YYEEEE. J was trimmed by 11 bases and V by 5 bases; bases with no gene match: 6. The CDR3 spans 12 residues. The CDR3 coding sequence is TGTGCCAGCAGTCCGGACAGGGGGGATGCTTTCTTT. It codes for CASSPDRGDAFF.

This clone was seen only a few times. The chain joins TRBV4-3 to TRBJ2-2; D possibly corresponds to TRBD2 (6 bases). The CDR3 has 16 residues. Germline lookup yields CDR1 LGHNA and CDR2 YSLEER. V shed 0 bases and J shed 5 bases, with 13 bases lying between them. CDR3 loop: CASSQEEAGPTGELFF. The CDR3 nucleotides read TGCGCCAGCAGCCAAGAGGAAGCGGGTCCTACCGGGGAGCTGTTTTTT.

The chain couples TRBV7-2 to TRBJ2-5; 10 bases fit TRBD1. This CDR3 comprises 17 residues. Trimming at V came to 6 bases and at J to 7 bases, leaving 17 bases not matched to a gene. Germline V gene lookup returns CDR1 SGHTA and CDR2 FQGNSA. The CDR3 sequence: CASRTGTGAQRGATQYF. The CDR3 DNA sequence: TGTGCCAGCAGAACCGGGACAGGGGCCCAGAGGGGGGCGACCCAGTACTTC.

The chain combines TRBV9 with TRBJ2-1; 7 bases align to TRBD2. V trimming: 0 bases; J trimming: 4 bases; junction bases outside the gene matches: 4. The CDR3 has 15 amino acids. Germline CDR1 SGDLS, CDR2 YYNGEE. Written as DNA, the CDR3 is TGTGCCAGCAGCGTAGTTTCTAGCGGATACAATGAGCAGTTCTTC. This translates into CASSVVSSGYNEQFF.

Concerning this clone itself: At one boundary the junction diverges from the germline segment, which might be a read error. The CDR3 nucleotides read TGTTCCAGCAGCTCCCCCGAGGTGAGAGGAGGCTCTGGAAACACCATATATTTT. Its protein product is CSSSSPEVRGGSGNTIYF. This chain joins TRBV7-9 and TRBJ1-3, with D unresolved. The CDR3 has 18 residues. Germline V gives CDR1 SEHNR, CDR2 FQNEAQ (reference sequence).

The genes are TRBV5-1 and TRBJ1-3, with 10 bases fitting TRBD1. CDR3 length equals 17 residues. J gave up 2 bases and V 2 bases, and 7 bases lay outside the gene matches. Germline CDR1 reads SGHRS; CDR2 reads YFSETQ. The CDR3 bases are TGCGCCAGCAGCTTTTACCGGGACAGGGGCGCTGGAAACACCATATATTTT. Its protein product is CASSFYRDRGAGNTIYF.

The gene calls are TRBV19 and TRBJ1-1; D call uncertain. Trimming stripped 8 bases from V and 0 bases from J, with 10 bases between. In germline, CDR1 is LNHDA, CDR2 SQIVND (reference sequence). The CDR3 length is 13 residues. DNA of the CDR3: TGTGCCAGTCGCCCTAGGCTGAACACTGAAGCTTTCTTT. Amino acid sequence: CASRPRLNTEAFF.

This chain connects TRBV27 to TRBJ1-5; D might be TRBD1 (5 bases). Germline V CDR1 and CDR2: MNHEY, SMNVEV (reference sequence). Trimming stripped 2 bases from V and 2 bases from J, with 10 bases between. The CDR3 loop spans 15 amino acids. The CDR3 sequence is CASSLQGIGNQPQHF. The CDR3 DNA sequence: TGTGCCAGCAGTTTACAGGGTATCGGCAATCAGCCCCAGCATTTT.

The genes are TRBV4-3 and TRBJ2-1; D is possibly TRBD2 (6 bases). Germline lookup yields CDR1 LGHNA and CDR2 YSLEER. V lost 0 bases and J lost 9, with 21 bases in between. The CDR3 length is 17 residues. The chain's CDR3 is CASSQEVGTLLKGEQFF. The CDR3 coding sequence is TGCGCCAGCAGCCAAGAGGTAGGGACTCTCCTGAAGGGTGAGCAGTTCTTC.

The CDR3 loop reads CASSKVPSNRGVYEAFF. In DNA form, the CDR3 reads TGTGCCAGCAGCAAAGTGCCCTCAAACAGGGGGGTTTATGAAGCTTTCTTT. The chain is built from TRBV21-1 and TRBJ1-1; no check of the table's D call, TRBD1, against the DNA was made. TRBV21-1 is a documented pseudogene. This CDR3 is built from 17 residues.

This clone came up once. V gene TRBV6-6 combines with J gene TRBJ2-2; the match to TRBD2 covers 12 bases. CDR1 is MNHNY, CDR2 SVGAGI, per germline (reference sequence). The V and J ends lost 7 bases and 5 bases, in that order; junction bases with no gene match: 5. The CDR3 runs 15 residues. The DNA of the CDR3 is TGTGCCAGCAAGGGCGGGACTAGCGGGACCGGGGAGCTGTTTTTT. This gives the protein CASKGGTSGTGELFF.

The chain combines TRBV7-3 with TRBJ2-1, with TRBD2 matching 9 bases. The CDR3 consists of 15 residues. Per germline, CDR1 SGHTA and CDR2 FQGTGA. J was trimmed by 7 bases and V by 3 bases; bases with no gene match: 7. The CDR3 protein is CASSLGAGGKNEQFF. The CDR3 DNA is TGTGCCAGCAGCTTGGGAGCGGGGGGAAAAAATGAGCAGTTCTTC.

V usage is TRBV9 and J usage is TRBJ2-5, with D tentatively TRBD1 (6 bases). The ends were cut back, 0 bases at V and 4 bases at J, with 10 bases in the middle. CDR1 SGDLS and CDR2 YYNGEE come from the germline V gene. The CDR3 sequence is 14 residues long. This CDR3 reads CASSVGRGGETQYF. DNA for the CDR3: TGTGCCAGCAGCGTAGGCAGGGGCGGAGAGACCCAGTACTTC.

The CDR3 DNA follows: TGTGCCAGCAGTTTGAAGAGAATGAACACTGAAGCTTTCTTT. It encodes CASSLKRMNTEAFF. V usage is TRBV27 and J usage is TRBJ1-1; D call uncertain. The germline V and J ends were trimmed by 3 bases and 0 bases, with 8 bases remaining between them. There are 14 residues in the CDR3. CDR1 MNHEY and CDR2 SMNVEV come from the germline V gene (reference sequence).

V gene TRBV7-9 combines with J gene TRBJ1-2; 7 bases match TRBD1. This CDR3 region has 14 residues. In germline, CDR1 is SEHNR, CDR2 FQNEAQ (reference sequence). Losses at the gene ends were 2 bases for V and 6 bases for J; bases not matched to a gene: 6. CDR3 in DNA: TGTGCCAGCAGCTTACTACAGGGGTCTCATGGCTACACCTTC. Translation: CASSLLQGSHGYTF.

This clone was counted only a few times. The chain is built from TRBV6-1 and TRBJ1-1, with D maybe TRBD1 (5 bases). The germline gives CDR1 MNHNS, CDR2 SASEGT. The V and J ends lost 6 bases and 1 base respectively, with 9 bases between them. This CDR3 has 13 residues. The CDR3: CASSLQANTEAFF. As DNA, the CDR3 is TGTGCCAGCAGCTTACAGGCGAACACTGAAGCTTTCTTT.

The chain joins TRBV6-5 to TRBJ2-1; 9 positions agree with TRBD2. With V trimmed by 7 bases and J by 4 bases, 5 bases remained unmatched. The CDR3 has 14 residues. From germline, CDR1 is MNHEY and CDR2 SVGAGI. CDR3 coding DNA: TGTGCCAGCATTGCAGCGGGAGGATACAATGAGCAGTTCTTC. This gives the protein CASIAAGGYNEQFF.

The rearrangement links TRBV14 to TRBJ1-2, with D possibly being TRBD1 (6 bases). This CDR3 has 16 residues. With 4 bases removed from V and 4 bases from J, the gap between germline ends came to 19 bases. Germline CDR1 reads SGHDN; CDR2 reads FVKESK. CDR3 bases: TGTGCCAGCAGCCCTCTCACTGGACAGAATCCCTATGGCTACACCTTC. Residues: CASSPLTGQNPYGYTF. The full variable domain, in which reference TRBV14 and TRBJ1-2 provide the parts outside the CDR3, is EAGVTQFPSHSVIEKGQTVTLRCDPISGHDNLYWYRRVMGKEIKFLLHFVKESKQDESGMPNNRFLAERTGGTYSTLKVQPAELEDSGVYFCASSPLTGQNPYGYTFGSGTRLTVV.

CDR3 nucleotides: TGTGCCAGCAGCTTAGTAGTAGCGGGAGTTGGGGAGACCCAGTACTTC. Translating gives CASSLVVAGVGETQYF. The genes are TRBV13 and TRBJ2-5, with 9 bases matching TRBD2. The CDR3 runs to 16 residues. Germline CDR1 PRHDT, CDR2 FYEKMQ (reference sequence). The J segment lost 5 bases and the V segment lost 1 base, leaving 8 bases of the junction unmatched.

The gene calls are TRBV6-4 and TRBJ1-1; a weak D match, TRBD1 (5 bases). The V gene's germline CDR1 is MRHNA and CDR2 SNTAGT. The CDR3 length is 14 residues. Trimming stripped 7 bases from V and 7 bases from J, with 19 bases between. CDR3 nucleotide sequence: TGTGCCAGCAAACGATATCCCGACAGTATTGAAGCTTTCTTT. This encodes CASKRYPDSIEAFF.

This clone was observed a single time. J is TRBJ1-1 and V is TRBV7-6; tentatively, D is TRBD1 (5 bases). This CDR3 region has 14 residues. V shed 4 bases and J shed 3 bases, with 12 bases lying between them. Per germline, CDR1 SGHVS and CDR2 FNYEAQ. CDR3 nucleotides: TGTGCCAGCAGCTGGCTGGGGGGAGACACTGAAGCTTTCTTT. Translation gives CASSWLGGDTEAFF. The full variable domain, rest sourced from reference TRBV7-6 and TRBJ1-1, is GAGVSQSPRYKVTKRGQDVALRCDPISGHVSLYWYRQALGQGPEFLTYFNYEAQQDKSGLPNDRFSAERPEGSISTLTIQRTEQRDSAMYRCASSWLGGDTEAFFGQGTRLTVV.

The chain joins TRBV29-1 to TRBJ2-7; possible D gene TRBD2, 5 bases. Trimming cost V 0 bases and J 5 bases, with 17 bases left between them. CDR3 length: 15 amino acids. Germline CDR1 reads SQVTM; CDR2 reads ANQGSEA. Here the CDR3 DNA reads TGCAGCGTTGAAGAGATGGGCCCACTAGTAAACGAGCAGTACTTC. This gives the protein CSVEEMGPLVNEQYF.

CDR3 residues: CASSLGGSLAALYNEQFF. Here the CDR3 DNA reads TGTGCCAGCAGCCTAGGGGGAAGTCTAGCGGCCCTCTACAATGAGCAGTTCTTC. The chain carries TRBV7-9 and TRBJ2-1; the D gene is possibly TRBD2 (7 bases). This CDR3 spans 18 amino acids. Trimming took 5 bases from V and 3 from J, leaving 23 bases between them. CDR1 and CDR2 from the germline V gene are SEHNR and FQNEAQ (reference sequence). The whole variable domain, filled in from reference TRBV7-9 and TRBJ2-1, reads DTGVSQNPRHKITKRGQNVTFRCDPISEHNRLYWYRQTLGQGPEFLTYFQNEAQLEKSRLLSDRFSAERPKGSFSTLEIQRTEQGDSAMYLCASSLGGSLAALYNEQFFGPGTRLTVL.

The rearrangement uses TRBV9 and TRBJ2-1, with a possible D match to TRBD2 (5 bases). Germline CDR1 SGDLS, CDR2 YYNGEE. The CDR3 is made up of 17 amino acids. The V end was cut by 2 bases, the J end by 0 bases, with 15 bases between. CDR3 in amino acids: CASSVSELPPSYNEQFF. CDR3 in DNA: TGTGCCAGCAGCGTTAGCGAGCTCCCGCCCTCCTACAATGAGCAGTTCTTC.

This chain connects TRBV6-1 to TRBJ1-1, with TRBD1 matching 7 bases. CDR3 length equals 13 residues. CDR1 and CDR2 (germline): MNHNS, SASEGT. Trimming cost V 8 bases and J 1 base; bases outside gene matches: 4. The CDR3 region has the DNA TGTGCCAGCTGCAGACAGGGGAACACTGAAGCTTTCTTT. Amino acids: CASCRQGNTEAFF.